Included here is one T cell receptor beta chain sequence, with context. Its specificity is unknown. Per germline, CDR1 LNHDA and CDR2 SQIVND (reference sequence). V lost 8 bases, J lost 4 bases, and 4 bases stayed unmatched. The CDR3 runs to 14 residues. With 60 Vbeta and 13 Jbeta primers, the PCR was carried out. TCRdb's copy holds only in-frame clones and misses some; the assay was immunoSEQ multiplex PCR. This sample carries roughly 100,000 clones, around 10% of them seen once, and the ten largest clones take 5.8%. The sample originates from a study of cytomegalovirus exposure and HLA in healthy donors. Findings and caveats of the study: Of the V segments, some could not be distinguished, including TRBV6-2 and TRBV6-3, and were excluded. HLA restriction was apparent for most CMV-associated TCR beta chains in a later analysis.

The sequence was collected from a man aged 40-55 years in good health and CMV-seropositive. The chain joins TRBV19 to TRBJ2-3, with TRBD1 matching over 12 bases. Sequenced sample: PBMCs. CDR3 in DNA: TGTGCCAGTCGGGACAGGGGGCGGGCAGATACGCAGTATTTT. Amino acids: CASRDRGRADTQYF.